These 4 T cell receptor beta chains were sequenced from one sample in a study of shared clonotypes between healthy human individuals. Using immunoSEQ multiplex PCR, the repertoire was profiled, and TCRdb retains in-frame clones only, with some absent. The table lists about 1.5 million clones, nearly 99% of them singletons. What was sequenced was naive CD4+ T cells sorted from blood. Subset indicated: CD45RA+ positively selected. The source is a man under 40 in good health.

The rearrangement joins TRBV7-2 to TRBJ2-3; 9 bases fit TRBD2. CDR1 is SGHTA and CDR2 is FQGNSA in the germline V gene. The CDR3 has 16 amino acids. V gave up 2 bases and J gave up 4 bases; unmatched junction bases: 7. The CDR3 region has the DNA TGTGCCAGCAGCTTATGGCGGGGGGGGTTAGCAGATACGCAGTATTTT. This codes for CASSLWRGGLADTQYF.

The chain uses TRBV2 and TRBJ2-5; D is undetermined. The V gene lost 3 bases and the J gene lost 1 base, with 0 bases spanning the gap. Germline V CDR1 and CDR2: SNHLY, FYNNEI. The CDR3 loop spans 11 amino acids. CDR3 bases: TGTGCCAGCAGTGACCAAGAGACCCAGTACTTC. Translation: CASSDQETQYF.

This chain connects TRBV7-3 to TRBJ1-1; the D is unclear. The CDR3 is 15 amino acids. CDR1 is SGHTA and CDR2 is FQGTGA in the germline V gene. The germline V and J ends were trimmed by 2 bases and 4 bases, with 14 bases remaining between them. The CDR3 loop is CASSLGSGLGTEAFF. In DNA form, the CDR3 reads TGTGCCAGCAGCTTAGGGTCCGGGTTGGGCACTGAAGCTTTCTTT.

This rearrangement joins TRBV11-2 to TRBJ2-2, with TRBD2 matching 7 bases. CDR3 length: 15 amino acids. Per germline, CDR1 SGHAT and CDR2 FQNNGV. Trimming took 3 bases from V and 4 from J; bases not matched to a gene: 5. Written as DNA, the CDR3 is TGTGCCAGCAGCTTCTTCCCGGGAGGCACCGGGGAGCTGTTTTTT. Translation gives CASSFFPGGTGELFF. Full variable domain (remainder filled in from reference TRBV11-2 and TRBJ2-2): EAGVAQSPRYKIIEKRQSVAFWCNPISGHATLYWYQQILGQGPKLLIQFQNNGVVDDSQLPKDRFSAERLKGVDSTLKIQPAKLEDSAVYLCASSFFPGGTGELFFGEGSRLTVL.